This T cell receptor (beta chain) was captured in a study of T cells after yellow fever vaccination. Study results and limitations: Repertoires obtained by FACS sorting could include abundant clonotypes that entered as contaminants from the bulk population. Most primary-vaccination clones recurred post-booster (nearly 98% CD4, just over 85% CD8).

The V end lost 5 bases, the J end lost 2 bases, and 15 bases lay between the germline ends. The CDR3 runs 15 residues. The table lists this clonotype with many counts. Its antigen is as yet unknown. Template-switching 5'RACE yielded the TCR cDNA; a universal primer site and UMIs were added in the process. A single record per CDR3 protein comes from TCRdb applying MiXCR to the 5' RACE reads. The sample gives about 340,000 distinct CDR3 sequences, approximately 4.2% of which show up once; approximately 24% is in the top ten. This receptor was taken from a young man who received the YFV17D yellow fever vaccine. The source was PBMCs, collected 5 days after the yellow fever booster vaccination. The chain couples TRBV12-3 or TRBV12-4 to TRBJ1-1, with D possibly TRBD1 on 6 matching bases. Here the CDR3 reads CASSGGEGGNTEAFF. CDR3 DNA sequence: TGTGCCAGCAGTGGGGGAGAGGGGGGTAACACTGAAGCTTTCTTT.